Listed below are T cell receptor beta chains from one sample, sequenced in a study of blood T cell repertoires in COVID-19. TCRdb keeps only in-frame clones here, not all; method: immunoSEQ multiplex PCR. The profile shows 300,000 to 400,000 clones, 80% to 90% of them singletons. The material sequenced was PBMCs or T cells enriched from blood (not recorded which). The receptors shown here come from a woman aged 40 to 50 with acute COVID-19. Both conserved end residues are part of each CDR3. The order of the fields is D gene, clone size, V gene, J gene, CDR3 length, CDR3 protein, CDR3 DNA. The D gene is left open where the match is weak. Size tells how often a clone was seen (once, few, many) or the class of an expanded clone, and some rows leave it out.

TRBD1	-	TRBV6-5	TRBJ1-2	15	CASSYSYDRGYGYTF	TGTGCCAGCAGTTATTCCTACGACAGGGGCTATGGCTACACCTTC
-	-	TRBV6-1	TRBJ1-3	16	CASSESVTYSGNTIYF	TGTGCCAGCAGTGAATCCGTCACTTACTCTGGAAACACCATATATTTT
TRBD2	-	TRBV7-9	TRBJ2-6	19	CASSHYPGLAGSGANVLTF	TGTGCCAGCAGCCACTATCCGGGACTAGCGGGCTCTGGGGCCAACGTCCTGACTTTC
-	-	TRBV28	TRBJ1-1	14	CASSSATLNTEAFF	TGTGCCAGCAGTTCCGCTACCCTGAACACTGAAGCTTTCTTT
TRBD1	-	TRBV5-1	TRBJ1-3	14	CASSVTGTGNTIYF	TGCGCCAGCAGCGTGACAGGGACTGGAAACACCATATATTTT
TRBD2	-	TRBV19	TRBJ2-1	15	CASSISGGKYNEQFF	TGTGCCAGTAGTATTAGCGGGGGAAAATACAATGAGCAGTTCTTC
TRBD1	-	TRBV6-2/TRBV6-3	TRBJ2-7	14	CASSYEGAFYEQYF	TGTGCCAGCAGTTATGAGGGGGCCTTCTACGAGCAGTACTTC
-	-	TRBV11-3	TRBJ2-2	14	CASSLEGAAGELFF	TGTGCCAGCAGCTTAGAAGGGGCGGCCGGGGAGCTGTTTTTT
-	-	TRBV21-1	TRBJ1-5	18	CASSKETPGHEGNQPQHF	TGTGCCAGCAGCAAAGAGACCCCGGGACACGAGGGAAATCAGCCCCAGCATTTT
-	-	TRBV19	TRBJ1-4	15	CATGQLPTTNEKLFF	TGTGCCACTGGACAACTACCAACAACTAATGAAAAACTGTTTTTT
-	-	TRBV5-1	TRBJ1-1	13	CASTDPGDTEAFF	TGCGCCAGCACCGATCCGGGAGACACTGAAGCTTTCTTT
-	-	TRBV2	TRBJ2-2	12	CASYRVAGELFF	TGTGCCAGCTACAGGGTCGCCGGGGAGCTGTTTTTT
TRBD2	-	TRBV25-1	TRBJ2-5	16	CASSELGLADQETQYF	TGTGCCAGCAGTGAACTAGGACTAGCGGACCAAGAGACCCAGTACTTC
TRBD1	-	TRBV19	TRBJ1-2	13	CASTIQGVRGYTF	TGTGCCAGTACTATTCAGGGGGTTCGAGGCTACACCTTC
-	-	TRBV24-1	TRBJ2-1	11	CASSPGNEQFF	TGTGCCAGCTCACCGGGGAATGAGCAGTTCTTC
-	-	TRBV7-2	TRBJ1-5	17	CASSLVAGTYSNQPQHF	TGTGCCAGCAGCTTAGTCGCCGGGACATATAGCAATCAGCCCCAGCATTTT
TRBD1	-	TRBV7-8	TRBJ1-3	15	CASSPGGTGGNTIYF	TGTGCCAGCAGCCCGGGTGGGACAGGGGGAAACACCATATATTTT
-	-	TRBV5-1	TRBJ2-7	15	CASSLSQGISYEQYF	TGCGCCAGCAGCTTGTCTCAGGGGATAAGCTACGAGCAGTACTTC
TRBD2	-	TRBV24-1	TRBJ2-1	19	CATSAPGSFLAGISGEQFF	TGTGCCACCAGTGCCCCTGGTAGTTTCCTAGCGGGAATTAGCGGTGAGCAGTTCTTC
-	-	TRBV6-5	TRBJ2-7	15	CASSYSWTGGYEQYF	TGTGCCAGCAGTTACTCTTGGACCGGGGGCTACGAGCAGTACTTC
-	-	TRBV12-3/TRBV12-4	TRBJ1-2	13	CASSLVSDYGYTF	TGTGCCAGCAGTTTGGTGAGCGACTATGGCTACACCTTC
TRBD1	-	TRBV25-1	TRBJ1-2	14	CASRGQGGNYGYTF	TGTGCCAGCAGAGGACAGGGGGGAAACTATGGCTACACCTTC
TRBD1	-	TRBV7-2	TRBJ1-6	16	CASSFTGTVNNSPLHF	TGTGCCAGCAGCTTTACCGGGACAGTCAATAATTCACCCCTCCACTTT
TRBD1	once	TRBV12-3/TRBV12-4	TRBJ1-2	13	CASSYRGGGGYTF	TGTGCCAGCAGTTACAGGGGTGGAGGTGGCTACACCTTC
TRBD1	-	TRBV12-3/TRBV12-4	TRBJ1-4	13	CASSVQGWEKLFF	TGTGCCAGCAGCGTACAGGGGTGGGAAAAACTGTTTTTT
-	-	TRBV7-2	TRBJ1-1	14	CASSQRLGSTEAFF	TGTGCCAGCAGCCAGAGGTTGGGTAGCACTGAAGCTTTCTTT
-	once	TRBV7-2	TRBJ1-5	14	CASSLEFGFKPQHF	TGTGCCAGCAGCTTAGAATTCGGTTTTAAGCCCCAGCATTTT
-	-	TRBV5-6	TRBJ1-3	16	CASSRGHSSSGNTIYF	TGTGCCAGCAGCCGTGGGCACAGCAGCTCTGGAAACACCATATATTTT
TRBD1	-	TRBV2	TRBJ2-5	15	CASRDRGLQQETQYF	TGTGCCAGCAGGGACAGGGGGCTTCAGCAAGAGACCCAGTACTTC
-	-	TRBV27	TRBJ1-1	15	CASSLKWAGDTEAFF	TGTGCCAGCAGTTTAAAGTGGGCGGGAGACACTGAAGCTTTCTTT
TRBD1	-	TRBV6-5	TRBJ2-7	14	CASSFGTGAYEQYF	TGTGCCAGCAGTTTCGGGACAGGAGCCTACGAGCAGTACTTC
TRBD2	once	TRBV29-1	TRBJ2-1	12	CSVGGSYNEQFF	TGCAGCGTGGGGGGGAGTTACAATGAGCAGTTCTTC
-	-	TRBV28	TRBJ1-3	15	CASSDTDSSGNTIYF	TGTGCCAGCAGTGACACGGACAGCTCTGGAAACACCATATATTTT
TRBD1	-	TRBV27	TRBJ2-2	18	CASSSKIRTGAYTGELFF	TGTGCCAGCAGTTCCAAGATCCGGACAGGGGCTTACACCGGGGAGCTGTTTTTT
TRBD1	-	TRBV5-8	TRBJ1-6	14	CASSFRQGSSPLHF	TGTGCCAGCAGCTTCCGACAGGGTTCTTCACCCCTCCACTTT
TRBD2	once	TRBV6-5	TRBJ2-7	12	CATQSGGYEQYF	TGTGCCACCCAATCGGGGGGATACGAGCAGTACTTC
-	-	TRBV7-9	TRBJ2-1	11	CASSLGAEQFF	TGTGCCAGCAGCTTAGGGGCTGAGCAGTTCTTC
-	-	TRBV28	TRBJ2-7	12	CATLGRAYEQYF	TGTGCCACCCTGGGCAGGGCGTACGAGCAGTACTTC
-	-	TRBV2	TRBJ1-1	13	CASRDSMNTEAFF	TGTGCCAGCAGAGACAGCATGAACACTGAAGCTTTCTTT
TRBD1	-	TRBV3-1/TRBV3-2	TRBJ2-4	15	CASSQAGTGMNIQYF	TGTGCCAGCAGCCAAGCGGGGACAGGGATGAACATTCAGTACTTC
TRBD1	once	TRBV28	TRBJ1-1	16	CASSLFGVTGDTEAFF	TGTGCCAGCAGTTTATTCGGTGTAACAGGGGACACTGAAGCTTTCTTT
TRBD1	-	TRBV18	TRBJ1-1	16	CASSPLGQAMNTEAFF	TGTGCCAGCTCACCACTGGGACAGGCTATGAACACTGAAGCTTTCTTT
-	-	TRBV18	TRBJ2-7	13	CASSPPGLYEQYF	TGTGCCAGCTCACCACCGGGACTCTACGAGCAGTACTTC